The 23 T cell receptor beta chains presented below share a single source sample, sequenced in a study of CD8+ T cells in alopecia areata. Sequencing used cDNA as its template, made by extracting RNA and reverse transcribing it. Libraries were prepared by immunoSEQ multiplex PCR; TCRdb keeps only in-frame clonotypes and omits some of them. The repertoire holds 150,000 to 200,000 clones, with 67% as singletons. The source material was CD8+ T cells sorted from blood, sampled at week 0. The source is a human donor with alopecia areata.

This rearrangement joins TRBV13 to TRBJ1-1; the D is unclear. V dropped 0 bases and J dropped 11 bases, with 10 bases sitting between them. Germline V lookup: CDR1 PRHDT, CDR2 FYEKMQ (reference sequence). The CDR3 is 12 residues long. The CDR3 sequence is CASSLGPGWAFF. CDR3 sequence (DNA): TGTGCCAGCAGCTTAGGCCCGGGTTGGGCTTTCTTT.

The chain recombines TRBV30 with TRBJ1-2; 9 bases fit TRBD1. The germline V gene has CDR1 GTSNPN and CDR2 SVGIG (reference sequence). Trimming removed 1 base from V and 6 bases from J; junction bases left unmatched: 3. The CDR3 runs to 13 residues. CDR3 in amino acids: CAWSGNRGHGYTF. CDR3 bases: TGTGCCTGGAGTGGGAACAGGGGGCATGGCTACACCTTC. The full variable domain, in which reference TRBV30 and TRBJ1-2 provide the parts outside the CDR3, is SQTIHQWPATLVQPVGSPLSLECTVEGTSNPNLYWYRQAAGRGLQLLFYSVGIGQISSEVPQNLSASRPQDRQFILSSKKLLLSDSGFYLCAWSGNRGHGYTFGSGTRLTVV.

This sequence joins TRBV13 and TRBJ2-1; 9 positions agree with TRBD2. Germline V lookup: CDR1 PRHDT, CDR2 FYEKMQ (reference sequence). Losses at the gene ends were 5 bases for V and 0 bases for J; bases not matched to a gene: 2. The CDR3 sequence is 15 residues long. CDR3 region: CASSQRGASYNEQFF. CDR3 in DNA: TGTGCCAGCAGCCAGCGGGGGGCCTCCTACAATGAGCAGTTCTTC. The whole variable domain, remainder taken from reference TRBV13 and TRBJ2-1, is AAGVIQSPRHLIKEKRETATLKCYPIPRHDTVYWYQQGPGQDPQFLISFYEKMQSDKGSIPDRFSAQQFSDYHSELNMSSLELGDSALYFCASSQRGASYNEQFFGPGTRLTVL.

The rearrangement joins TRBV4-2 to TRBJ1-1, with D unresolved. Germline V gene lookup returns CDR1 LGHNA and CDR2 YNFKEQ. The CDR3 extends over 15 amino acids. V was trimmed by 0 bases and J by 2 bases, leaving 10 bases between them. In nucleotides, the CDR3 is TGTGCCAGCAGCCAAGAATACGGGCCTAACACTGAAGCTTTCTTT. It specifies CASSQEYGPNTEAFF.

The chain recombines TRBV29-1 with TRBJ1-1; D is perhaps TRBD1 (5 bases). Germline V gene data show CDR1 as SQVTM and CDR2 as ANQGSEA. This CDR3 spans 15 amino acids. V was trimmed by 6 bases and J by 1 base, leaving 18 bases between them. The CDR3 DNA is TGCAGCGTGGATGACCTGGGTAGGGGGAACACTGAAGCTTTCTTT. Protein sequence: CSVDDLGRGNTEAFF.

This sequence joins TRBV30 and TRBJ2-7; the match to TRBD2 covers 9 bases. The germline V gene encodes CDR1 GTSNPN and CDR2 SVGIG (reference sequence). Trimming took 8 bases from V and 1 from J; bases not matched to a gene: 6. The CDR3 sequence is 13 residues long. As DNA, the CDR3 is TGTGCCGGCTATAGCGGGGGATCCTACGAGCAGTACTTC. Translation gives CAGYSGGSYEQYF. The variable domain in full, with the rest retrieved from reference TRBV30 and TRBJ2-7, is SQTIHQWPATLVQPVGSPLSLECTVEGTSNPNLYWYRQAAGRGLQLLFYSVGIGQISSEVPQNLSASRPQDRQFILSSKKLLLSDSGFYLCAGYSGGSYEQYFGPGTRLTVT.

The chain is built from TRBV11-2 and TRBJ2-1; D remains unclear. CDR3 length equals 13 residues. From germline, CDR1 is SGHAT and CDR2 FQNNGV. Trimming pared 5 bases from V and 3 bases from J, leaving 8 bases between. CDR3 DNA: TGTGCCAGCAGCGGGGAAAACTACAATGAGCAGTTCTTC. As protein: CASSGENYNEQFF.

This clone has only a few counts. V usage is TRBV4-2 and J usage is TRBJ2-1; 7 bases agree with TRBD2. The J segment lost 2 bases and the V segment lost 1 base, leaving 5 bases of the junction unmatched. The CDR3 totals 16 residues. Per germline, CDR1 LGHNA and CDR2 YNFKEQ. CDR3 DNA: TGTGCCAGCAGCCAAGGAGGCGGGGGTACCTACAATGAGCAGTTCTTC. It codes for CASSQGGGGTYNEQFF.

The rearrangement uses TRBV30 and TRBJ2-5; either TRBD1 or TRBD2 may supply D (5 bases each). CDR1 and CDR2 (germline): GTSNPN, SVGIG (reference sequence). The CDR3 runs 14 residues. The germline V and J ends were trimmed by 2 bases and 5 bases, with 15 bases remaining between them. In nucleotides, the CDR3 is TGTGCCTGGAGTCCCGGGGCTCTTGGGGAGACCCAGTACTTC. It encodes CAWSPGALGETQYF. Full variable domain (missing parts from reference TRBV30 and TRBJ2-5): SQTIHQWPATLVQPVGSPLSLECTVEGTSNPNLYWYRQAAGRGLQLLFYSVGIGQISSEVPQNLSASRPQDRQFILSSKKLLLSDSGFYLCAWSPGALGETQYFGPGTRLLVL.

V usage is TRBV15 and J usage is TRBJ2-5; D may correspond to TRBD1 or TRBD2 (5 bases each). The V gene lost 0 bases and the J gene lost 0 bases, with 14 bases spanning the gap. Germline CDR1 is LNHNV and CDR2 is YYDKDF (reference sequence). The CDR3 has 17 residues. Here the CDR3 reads CATSRDPGTKYQETQYF. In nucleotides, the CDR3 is TGTGCCACCAGCAGAGATCCCGGGACCAAGTACCAAGAGACCCAGTACTTC.

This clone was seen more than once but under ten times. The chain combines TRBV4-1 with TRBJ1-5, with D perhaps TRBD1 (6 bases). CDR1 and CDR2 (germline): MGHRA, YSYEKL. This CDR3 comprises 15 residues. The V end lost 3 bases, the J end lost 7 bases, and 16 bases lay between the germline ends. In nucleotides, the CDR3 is TGCGCCAGCAGCCATGATACAGGGTTCGGGCAGCCCCAGCATTTT. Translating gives CASSHDTGFGQPQHF.

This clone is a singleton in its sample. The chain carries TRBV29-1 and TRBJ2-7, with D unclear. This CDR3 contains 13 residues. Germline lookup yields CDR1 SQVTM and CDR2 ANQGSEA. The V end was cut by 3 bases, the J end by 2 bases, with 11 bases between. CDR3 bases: TGCAGCGTTGAGTCCCGTAGACCCTACGAGCAGTACTTC. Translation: CSVESRRPYEQYF.

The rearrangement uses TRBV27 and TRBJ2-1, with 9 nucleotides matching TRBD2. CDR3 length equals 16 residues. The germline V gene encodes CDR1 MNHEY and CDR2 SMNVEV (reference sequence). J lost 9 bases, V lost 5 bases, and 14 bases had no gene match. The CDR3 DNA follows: TGTGCCAGCAGTAGCGAAAGGGCTAGCGGGGTGAGTGAGCAGTTCTTC. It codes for CASSSERASGVSEQFF.

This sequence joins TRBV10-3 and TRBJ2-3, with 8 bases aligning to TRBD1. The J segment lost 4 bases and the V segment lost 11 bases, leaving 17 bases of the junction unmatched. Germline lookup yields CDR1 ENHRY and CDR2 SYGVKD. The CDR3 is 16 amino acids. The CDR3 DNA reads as TGTGCCTCTCAAGATGGGCAGGGGGCGCGGGCAGATACGCAGTATTTT. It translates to CASQDGQGARADTQYF.

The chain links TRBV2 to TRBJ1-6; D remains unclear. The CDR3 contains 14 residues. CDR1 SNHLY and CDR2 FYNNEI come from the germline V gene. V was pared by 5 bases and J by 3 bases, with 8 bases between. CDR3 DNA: TGTGCCAGCAGTTCACGCGGCTATAATTCACCCCTCCACTTT. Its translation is CASSSRGYNSPLHF.

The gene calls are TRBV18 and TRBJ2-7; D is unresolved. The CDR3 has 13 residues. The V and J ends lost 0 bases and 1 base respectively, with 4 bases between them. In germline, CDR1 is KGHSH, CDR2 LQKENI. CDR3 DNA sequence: TGTGCCAGCTCACCACCGGGATCCTACGAGCAGTACTTC. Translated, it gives CASSPPGSYEQYF.

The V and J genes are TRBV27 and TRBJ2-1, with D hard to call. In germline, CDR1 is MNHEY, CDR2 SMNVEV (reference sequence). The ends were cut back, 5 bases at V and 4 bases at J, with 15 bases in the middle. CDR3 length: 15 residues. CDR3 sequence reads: CASSPPSYKYNEQFF. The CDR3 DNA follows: TGTGCCAGCAGTCCCCCCTCTTACAAGTACAATGAGCAGTTCTTC.

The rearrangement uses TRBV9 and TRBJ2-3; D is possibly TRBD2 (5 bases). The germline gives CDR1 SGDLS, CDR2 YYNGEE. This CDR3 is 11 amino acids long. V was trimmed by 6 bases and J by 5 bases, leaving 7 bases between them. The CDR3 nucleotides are TGTGCCAGCAAACGGGGAGATACGCAGTATTTT. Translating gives CASKRGDTQYF.

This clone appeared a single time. CDR3 sequence (DNA): TGTGCCAGCAGCGAGGGACAGGGTGGCTCACCCCTCCACTTT. Its translation: CASSEGQGGSPLHF. The gene calls are TRBV9 and TRBJ1-6, with TRBD1 identical over 9 bases. J was trimmed by 10 bases and V by 3 bases; bases with no gene match: 5. Germline CDR1 reads SGDLS; CDR2 reads YYNGEE. The CDR3 sequence is 14 residues long.

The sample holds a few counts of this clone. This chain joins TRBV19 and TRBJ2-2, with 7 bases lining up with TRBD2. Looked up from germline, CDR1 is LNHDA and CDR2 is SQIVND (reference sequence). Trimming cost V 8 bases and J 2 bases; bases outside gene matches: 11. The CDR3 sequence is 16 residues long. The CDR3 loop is CASYPYAGLNTGELFF. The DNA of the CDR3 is TGTGCCAGTTACCCATACGCGGGACTAAACACCGGGGAGCTGTTTTTT. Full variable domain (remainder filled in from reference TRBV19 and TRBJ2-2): DGGITQSPKYLFRKEGQNVTLSCEQNLNHDAMYWYRQDPGQGLRLIYYSQIVNDFQKGDIAEGYSVSREKKESFPLTVTSAQKNPTAFYLCASYPYAGLNTGELFFGEGSRLTVL.

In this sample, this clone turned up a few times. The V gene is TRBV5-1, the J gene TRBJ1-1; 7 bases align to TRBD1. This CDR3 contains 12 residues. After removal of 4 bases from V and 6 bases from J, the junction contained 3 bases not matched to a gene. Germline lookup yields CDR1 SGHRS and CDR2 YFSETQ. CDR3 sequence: CASSGDSAEAFF. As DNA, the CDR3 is TGCGCCAGCAGCGGGGACAGTGCTGAAGCTTTCTTT.

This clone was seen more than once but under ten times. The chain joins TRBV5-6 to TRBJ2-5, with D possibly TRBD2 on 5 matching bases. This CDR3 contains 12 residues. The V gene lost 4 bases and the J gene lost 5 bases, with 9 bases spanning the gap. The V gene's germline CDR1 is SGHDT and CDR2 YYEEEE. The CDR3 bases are TGTGCCAGCAGCGGAGGACGGGAGACCCAGTACTTC. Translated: CASSGGRETQYF. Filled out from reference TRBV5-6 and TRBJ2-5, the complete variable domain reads DAGVTQSPTHLIKTRGQQVTLRCSPKSGHDTVSWYQQALGQGPQFIFQYYEEEERQRGNFPDRFSGHQFPNYSSELNVNALLLGDSALYLCASSGGRETQYFGPGTRLLVL.

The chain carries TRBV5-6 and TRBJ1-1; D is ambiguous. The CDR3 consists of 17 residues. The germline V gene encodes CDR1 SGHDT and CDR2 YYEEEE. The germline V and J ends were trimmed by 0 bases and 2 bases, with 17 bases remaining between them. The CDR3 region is CASSLANWDTPNTEAFF. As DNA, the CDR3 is TGTGCCAGCAGCTTGGCCAACTGGGATACACCAAACACTGAAGCTTTCTTT.